This entry concerns a single T cell receptor beta chain. Its matching antigen is unknown. Looked up from germline, CDR1 is SGHRS and CDR2 is YFSETQ. CDR3 length: 14 residues. The ends lost 8 bases at V and 8 bases at J; junction bases unmatched: 12. Sequencing used immunoSEQ multiplex PCR; TCRdb keeps in-frame clones, though not all of them. This sample carries 35,000 to 50,000 clones, approximately 80% of them seen once, and the ten largest clones take around 24%. This record belongs to a study of PD-1 blockade in classical Hodgkin lymphoma. Overall study: Intravenous infusions of nivolumab 3 mg/kg reached patients every 2 weeks.

Each and every patient relapsed after autologous stem cell transplantation, and patients got differing brentuximab vedotin exposure. The study's findings and limits: As was reported, newly diagnosed patients showed lower baseline TCR diversity than healthy donors did. Unlike CD8+ TCR diversity, which did not rise significantly by C4D1, CD4+ TCR diversity did.

This clonotype originated in a human donor with classical Hodgkin lymphoma. Sequences were derived from peripheral blood mononuclear cells (PBMCs), sampled at baseline. This sequence joins TRBV5-1 and TRBJ1-1; TRBD1 agrees at 10 bases. The CDR3 DNA follows: TGCGCCAGACCTACTTGGACAGGGGGAGGAGAAGCTTTCTTT. Its translation is CARPTWTGGGEAFF.